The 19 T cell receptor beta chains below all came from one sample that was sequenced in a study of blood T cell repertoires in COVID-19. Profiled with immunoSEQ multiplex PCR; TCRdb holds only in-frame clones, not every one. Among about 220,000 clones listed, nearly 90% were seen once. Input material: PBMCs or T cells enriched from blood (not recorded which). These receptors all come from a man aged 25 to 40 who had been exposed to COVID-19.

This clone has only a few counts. The CDR3 bases are TGTGCCAGCAGTGAAGCGCCGTGGGACAGGGGGCAGGACAATCAGCCCCAGCATTTT. Its protein is CASSEAPWDRGQDNQPQHF. The chain recombines TRBV2 with TRBJ1-5, with TRBD1 matching 12 bases. The CDR3 is 19 residues long. Trimming cost V 0 bases and J 3 bases; bases outside gene matches: 9. From germline, CDR1 is SNHLY and CDR2 FYNNEI.

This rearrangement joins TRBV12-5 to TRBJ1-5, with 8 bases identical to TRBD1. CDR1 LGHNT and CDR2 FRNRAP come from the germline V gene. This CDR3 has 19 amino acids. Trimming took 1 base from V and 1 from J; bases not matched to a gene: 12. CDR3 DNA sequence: TGTGCTAGTGGTTTGGCGGGACAGGCCGGGAGTGGAAGCAATCAGCCCCAGCATTTT. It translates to CASGLAGQAGSGSNQPQHF.

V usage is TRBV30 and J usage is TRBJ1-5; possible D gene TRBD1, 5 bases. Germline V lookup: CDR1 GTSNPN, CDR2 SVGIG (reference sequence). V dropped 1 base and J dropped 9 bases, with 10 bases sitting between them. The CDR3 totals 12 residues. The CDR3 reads CAWSGTNGPQHF. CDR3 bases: TGTGCCTGGAGTGGGACAAATGGGCCCCAGCATTTT.

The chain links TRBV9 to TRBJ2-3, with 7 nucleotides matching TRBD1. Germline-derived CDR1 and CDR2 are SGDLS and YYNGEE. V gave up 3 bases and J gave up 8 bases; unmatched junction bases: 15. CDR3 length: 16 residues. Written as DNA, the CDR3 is TGTGCCAGCAGCGACCCTGGACAGGTTTGGGCAGGTACGCAGTATTTT. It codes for CASSDPGQVWAGTQYF.

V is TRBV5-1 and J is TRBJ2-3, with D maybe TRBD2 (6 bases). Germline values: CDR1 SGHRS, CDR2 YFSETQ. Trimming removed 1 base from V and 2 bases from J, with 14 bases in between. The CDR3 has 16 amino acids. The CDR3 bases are TGCGCCAGCAGCTTGTCCACTAGCTGGGACACAGATACGCAGTATTTT. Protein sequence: CASSLSTSWDTDTQYF.

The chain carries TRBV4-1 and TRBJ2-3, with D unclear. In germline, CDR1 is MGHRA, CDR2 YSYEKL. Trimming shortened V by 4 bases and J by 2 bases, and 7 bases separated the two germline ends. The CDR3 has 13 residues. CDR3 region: CASSLTYTDTQYF. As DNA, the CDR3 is TGCGCCAGCAGCCTGACATACACAGATACGCAGTATTTT.

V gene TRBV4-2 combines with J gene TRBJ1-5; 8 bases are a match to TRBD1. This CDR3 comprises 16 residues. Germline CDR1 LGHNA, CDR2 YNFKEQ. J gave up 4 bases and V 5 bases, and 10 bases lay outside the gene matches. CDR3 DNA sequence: TGTGCCAGCAGCTCAGGGGGACAGGTAGGAAATCAGCCCCAGCATTTT. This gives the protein CASSSGGQVGNQPQHF.

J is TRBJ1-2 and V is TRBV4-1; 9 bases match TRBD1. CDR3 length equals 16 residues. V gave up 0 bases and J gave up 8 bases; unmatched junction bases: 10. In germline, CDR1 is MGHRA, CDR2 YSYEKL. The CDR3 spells CASSQDWGQGFRGYTF. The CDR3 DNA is TGCGCCAGCAGCCAAGATTGGGGACAGGGTTTTAGAGGCTACACCTTC.

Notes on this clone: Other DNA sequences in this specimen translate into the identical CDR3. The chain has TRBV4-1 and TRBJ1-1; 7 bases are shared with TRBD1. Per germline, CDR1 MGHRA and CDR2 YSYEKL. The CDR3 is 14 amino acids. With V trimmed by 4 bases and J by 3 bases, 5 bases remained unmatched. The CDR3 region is CASSRRTGDTEAFF. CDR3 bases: TGCGCCAGCAGCCGGCGTACAGGGGACACTGAAGCTTTCTTT.

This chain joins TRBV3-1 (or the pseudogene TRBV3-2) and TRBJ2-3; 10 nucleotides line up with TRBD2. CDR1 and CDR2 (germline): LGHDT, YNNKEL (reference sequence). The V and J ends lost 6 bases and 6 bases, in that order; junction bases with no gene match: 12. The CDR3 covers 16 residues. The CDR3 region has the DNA TGTGCCAGCAGTCTGATTTCTAGCGGGGGAGGGGATACGCAGTATTTT. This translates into CASSLISSGGGDTQYF.

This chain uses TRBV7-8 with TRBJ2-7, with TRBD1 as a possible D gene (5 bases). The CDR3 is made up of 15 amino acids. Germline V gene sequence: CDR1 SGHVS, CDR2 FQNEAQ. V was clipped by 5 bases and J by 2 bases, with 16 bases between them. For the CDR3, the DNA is TGTGCCAGCAGCCACAGGAGACAGAGTGCCTACGAGCAGTACTTC. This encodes CASSHRRQSAYEQYF. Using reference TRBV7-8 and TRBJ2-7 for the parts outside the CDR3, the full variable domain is GAGVSQSPRYKVAKRGQDVALRCDPISGHVSLFWYQQALGQGPEFLTYFQNEAQLDKSGLPSDRFFAERPEGSVSTLKIQRTQQEDSAVYLCASSHRRQSAYEQYFGPGTRLTVT.

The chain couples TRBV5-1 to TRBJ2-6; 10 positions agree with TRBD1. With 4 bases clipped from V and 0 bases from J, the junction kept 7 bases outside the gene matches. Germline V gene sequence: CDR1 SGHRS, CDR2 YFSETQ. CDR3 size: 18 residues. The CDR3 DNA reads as TGCGCCAGCAGCCCCTGGACAGGGGGGAACTCTGGGGCCAACGTCCTGACTTTC. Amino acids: CASSPWTGGNSGANVLTF.

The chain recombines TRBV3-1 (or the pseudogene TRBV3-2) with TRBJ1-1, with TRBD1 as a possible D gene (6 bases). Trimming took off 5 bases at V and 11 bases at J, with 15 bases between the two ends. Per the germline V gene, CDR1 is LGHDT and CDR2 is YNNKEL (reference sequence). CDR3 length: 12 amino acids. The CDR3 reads CASSSAQGWAFF. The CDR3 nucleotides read TGTGCCAGCAGCTCAGCCCAGGGGTGGGCTTTCTTT.

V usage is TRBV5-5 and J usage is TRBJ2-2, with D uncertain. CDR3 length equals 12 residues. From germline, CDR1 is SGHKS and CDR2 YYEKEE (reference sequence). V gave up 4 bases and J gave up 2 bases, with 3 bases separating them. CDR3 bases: TGTGCCAGCAGCCTCAACACCGGGGAGCTGTTTTTT. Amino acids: CASSLNTGELFF.

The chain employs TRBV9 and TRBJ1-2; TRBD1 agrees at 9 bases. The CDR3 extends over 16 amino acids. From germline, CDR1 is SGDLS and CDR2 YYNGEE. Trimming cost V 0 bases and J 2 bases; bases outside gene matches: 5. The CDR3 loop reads CASSVGTGQGNYGYTF. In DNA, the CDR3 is TGTGCCAGCAGCGTAGGGACCGGACAGGGGAACTATGGCTACACCTTC.

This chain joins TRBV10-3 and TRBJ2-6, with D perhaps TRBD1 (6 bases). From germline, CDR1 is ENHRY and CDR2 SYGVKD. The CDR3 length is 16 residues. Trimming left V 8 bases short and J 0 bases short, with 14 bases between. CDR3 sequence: CAIQDRQISGANVLTF. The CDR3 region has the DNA TGTGCCATCCAAGACAGGCAAATCTCTGGGGCCAACGTCCTGACTTTC.

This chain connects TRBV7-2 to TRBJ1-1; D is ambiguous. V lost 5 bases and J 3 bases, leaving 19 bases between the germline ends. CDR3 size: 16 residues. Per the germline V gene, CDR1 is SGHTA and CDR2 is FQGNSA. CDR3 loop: CASSPRRAGSHTEAFF. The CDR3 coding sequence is TGTGCCAGCAGCCCTAGGAGGGCAGGAAGCCACACTGAAGCTTTCTTT.

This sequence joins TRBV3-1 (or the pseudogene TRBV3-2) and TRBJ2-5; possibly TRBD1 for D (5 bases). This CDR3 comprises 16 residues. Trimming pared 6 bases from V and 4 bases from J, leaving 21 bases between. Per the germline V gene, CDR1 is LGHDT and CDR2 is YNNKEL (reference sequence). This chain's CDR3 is CASSSSRPQGGETQYF. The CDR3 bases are TGTGCCAGCAGTTCATCCCGTCCTCAGGGTGGAGAGACCCAGTACTTC.

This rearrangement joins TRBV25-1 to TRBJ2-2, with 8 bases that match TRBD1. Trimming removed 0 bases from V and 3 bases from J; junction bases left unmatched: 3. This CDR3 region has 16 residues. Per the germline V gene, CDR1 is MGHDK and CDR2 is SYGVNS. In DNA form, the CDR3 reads TGTGCCAGCAGTGAATATCACAGGGGGGACACCGGGGAGCTGTTTTTT. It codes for CASSEYHRGDTGELFF.